This TCR beta chain was obtained from a study of follicular helper T cells after annual influenza vaccination. Regarding the study as a whole: Day 7 ICOS+CD38+ clones later appeared mostly in ICOS-CD38- cTfh. Productive TCRB sequences came from only roughly 9.5-22% of cells.

Details on this clone: The antigen remains undetermined.

The table came from immunoSEQ multiplex PCR; TCRdb's copy has only in-frame clones and leaves some out. The sample lists some 10,000 clones; roughly 86% were seen once. Documented time point: 2014-2015 season, pre-vaccination. Each time point used roughly 40 to 110 mL of blood. This receptor was taken from an adult who received the influenza vaccine. The sample here was CXCR5- memory CD4+ T cells sorted from blood, taken on the day of influenza vaccination.

The CDR3 bases are TGTGCCAGTATGGGCGGGGAGGACTCTGGAAACACCATATATTTT. Translation gives CASMGGEDSGNTIYF. The rearrangement joins TRBV19 to TRBJ1-3; no clear D. The CDR3 totals 15 residues. The V gene's germline CDR1 is LNHDA and CDR2 SQIVND (reference sequence). V lost 7 bases, J lost 0 bases, and 13 bases lay in between.